This note documents a single T cell receptor (beta chain) sequence. Its antigen is still unknown. This sample is part of a study of T cells in Graves' hyperthyroidism and ophthalmopathy. Authors of the study amplified TCR beta CDR3 regions from RNA transcripts. HTBI primers were the set used in a first-round RT-PCR of the TCR CDR3. MiXCR was run by TCRdb on the multiplex PCR reads, yielding one entry per CDR3 protein. Here the sample spans about 480,000 distinct CDR3 sequences, 20% to 25% being singletons. In making diagnoses, clinical symptoms, serum thyroxine and TRAb, thyroid ultrasound and orbital computed tomography were all used. The study, taken as a whole, reports: Progression to ophthalmopathy was predicted a median of about six months early. From stable hyperthyroidism, ophthalmopathy was set apart by a 13 V-J model. Most thyroid clonotypes expanded above 0.001 appeared in blood too.

Trimming cost V 2 bases and J 7 bases, with 12 bases left between them. The germline V gene encodes CDR1 SQVTM and CDR2 ANQGSEA. This CDR3 is built from 12 residues. The chain has TRBV29-1 and TRBJ2-7; D remains ambiguous. Sequencing was performed on blood. The sequence was collected from a woman aged 70-85 years with Graves' ophthalmopathy. The CDR3 DNA follows: TGCAGCGTTGAAAAAACGGTGGGGGAGCAGTACTTC. Translating gives CSVEKTVGEQYF.